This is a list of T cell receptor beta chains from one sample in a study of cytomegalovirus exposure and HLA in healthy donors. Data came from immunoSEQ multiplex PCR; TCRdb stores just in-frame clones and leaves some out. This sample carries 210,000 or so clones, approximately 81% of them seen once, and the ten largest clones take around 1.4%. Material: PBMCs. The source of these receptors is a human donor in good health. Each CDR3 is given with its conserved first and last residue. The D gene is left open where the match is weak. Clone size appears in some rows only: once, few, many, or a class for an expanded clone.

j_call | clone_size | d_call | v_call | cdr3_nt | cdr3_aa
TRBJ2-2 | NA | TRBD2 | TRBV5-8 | TGTGCCAGCAGCCCTAGCGGGAGGCGCGGGGAGCTGTTTTTT | CASSPSGRRGELFF
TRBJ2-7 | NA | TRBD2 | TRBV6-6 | TGTGCCAGCAGTTTTAGCGGGAGTTCCTACGAGCAGTACTTC | CASSFSGSSYEQYF
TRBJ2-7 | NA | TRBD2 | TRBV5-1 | TGCGCCAGCAGCTTGGCCCGGCGGGAGGGCCATGGGGAGCAGTACTTC | CASSLARREGHGEQYF
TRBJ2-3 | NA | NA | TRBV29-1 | TGCAGCGTTGTCAGGGCGTGGGACACAGATACGCAGTATTTT | CSVVRAWDTDTQYF
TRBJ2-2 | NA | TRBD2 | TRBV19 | TGTGCCAGTAGTATAACGGGAGGGCCTCCTACGGACACCGGGGAGCTGTTTTTT | CASSITGGPPTDTGELFF
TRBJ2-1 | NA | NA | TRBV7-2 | TGTGCCAGCAGCTCGGACTCTGGGAATGAGCAGTTCTTC | CASSSDSGNEQFF
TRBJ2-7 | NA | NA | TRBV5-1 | TGCGCCAGCAGCTTAACAGGCTACGAGCAGTACTTC | CASSLTGYEQYF
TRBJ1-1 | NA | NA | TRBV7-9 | TGTGCCAGCAGCTTGGGTGGGCCGAACACTGAAGCTTTCTTT | CASSLGGPNTEAFF
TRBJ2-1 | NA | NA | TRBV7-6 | TGTGCCAGCAGCAGTGAGCGCTATCCTTCCTACAATGAGCAGTTCTTC | CASSSERYPSYNEQFF
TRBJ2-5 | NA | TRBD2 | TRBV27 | TGTGCCAGCAGTTCGGTAGCGGGGCCGGGGACCCAGTACTTC | CASSSVAGPGTQYF
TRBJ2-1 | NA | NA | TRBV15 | TGTGCCACCAGCAGAGATGCCGAGGGGACAACTGTGGGGTACAATGAGCAGTTCTTC | CATSRDAEGTTVGYNEQFF
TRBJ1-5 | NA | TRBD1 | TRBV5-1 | TGCGCCAGCAGCCCGGGACAGGGGGGAGGAGCGGGTCAGCCCCAGCATTTT | CASSPGQGGGAGQPQHF
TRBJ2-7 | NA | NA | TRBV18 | TGTGCCAGCTCACCGTCCACCTACGAGCAGTACTTC | CASSPSTYEQYF
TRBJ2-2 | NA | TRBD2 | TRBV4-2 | TGTGCCAGCAGCCAACTAGCGGGAGGCACCGGGGAGCTGTTTTTT | CASSQLAGGTGELFF
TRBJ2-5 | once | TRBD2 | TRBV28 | TGTGCCAGCAGCCGCCCACCGGGGGGGGCTTGGGAGACCCAGTACTTC | CASSRPPGGAWETQYF
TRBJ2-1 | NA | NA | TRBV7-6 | TGTGCCAGCAGCTTATCCTCCAGCGGACCAAACAATGAGCAGTTCTTC | CASSLSSSGPNNEQFF
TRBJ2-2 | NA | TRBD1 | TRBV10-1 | TGCGCCAGCAGCCGACAGGGAATCGGCGGGGAGCTGTTTTTT | CASSRQGIGGELFF
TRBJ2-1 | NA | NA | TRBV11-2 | TGTGCCAGTGACTCTAACCTCGGGGATGAGCAGTTCTTC | CASDSNLGDEQFF
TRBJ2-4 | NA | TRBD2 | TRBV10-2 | TGCGCCAGCAGCGGGACTAGCGGGAGTATCACCAAAAACATTCAGTACTTC | CASSGTSGSITKNIQYF
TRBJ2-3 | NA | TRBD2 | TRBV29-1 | TGCAGCGTTGAAGGGGCGACTCCCCAGGGACTAGCGGGAGCAGGAGATACGCAGTATTTT | CSVEGATPQGLAGAGDTQYF
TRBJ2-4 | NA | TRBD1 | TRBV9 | TGTGCCAGCAGCGTACACTCCCGGGACAGGGAACGGGTATACAACATTCAGTACTTC | CASSVHSRDRERVYNIQYF
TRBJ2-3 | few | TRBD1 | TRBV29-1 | TGCAGCGCCGGACAGGGGTGGTCAGATACGCAGTATTTT | CSAGQGWSDTQYF
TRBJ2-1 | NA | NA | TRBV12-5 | TGTGCTAGTGGTTTGGGTTCGGGGAAAAACAATGAGCAGTTCTTC | CASGLGSGKNNEQFF
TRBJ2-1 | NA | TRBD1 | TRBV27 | TGTGCCAGCAGTTTCTGGGGGACAGGCCTATACAATGAGCAGTTCTTC | CASSFWGTGLYNEQFF
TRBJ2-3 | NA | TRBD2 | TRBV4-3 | TGCGCCAGCAGCCAAGATCCACTAGCGGGGCTCCATACGCAGTATTTT | CASSQDPLAGLHTQYF
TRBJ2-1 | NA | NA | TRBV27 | TGTGCCAGCAGTTTATCGGGACTCAGTTCCTACAATGAGCAGTTCTTC | CASSLSGLSSYNEQFF
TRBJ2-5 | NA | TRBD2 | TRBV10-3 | TGTGCCATCAGTGAAGGTCTAGCGGGCCTCCAAGAGACCCAGTACTTC | CAISEGLAGLQETQYF
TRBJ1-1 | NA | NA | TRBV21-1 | TGTGCCAGCAGCAAAGCTTTTAAGACCGGGACAGCCGAAGCTTTCTTT | CASSKAFKTGTAEAFF
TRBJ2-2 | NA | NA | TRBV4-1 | TGCGCCAGCACTCAGATAGCCACCGGGGAGCTGTTTTTT | CASTQIATGELFF
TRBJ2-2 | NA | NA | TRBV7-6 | TGTGCCAGCAGCTCCCGGGAGAACACCGGGGAGCTGTTTTTT | CASSSRENTGELFF
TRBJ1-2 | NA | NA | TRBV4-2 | TGTGCCAGCAGCCAAGCAGGAAACTATGGCTACACCTTC | CASSQAGNYGYTF
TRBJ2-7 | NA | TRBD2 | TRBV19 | TGTGCCAGTAGTTTGGGACTATCCTCCTACGAGCAGTACTTC | CASSLGLSSYEQYF
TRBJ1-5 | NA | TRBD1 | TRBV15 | TGTGCCACCAGCAGATTAAAACAGGGGCGGCAGCCCCAGCATTTT | CATSRLKQGRQPQHF
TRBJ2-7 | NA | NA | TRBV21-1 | TGTGCCAGCAGCAAAGTTGCAGGAGACGGGAGGCCCTTC | CASSKVAGDGRPF
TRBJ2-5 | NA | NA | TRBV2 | TGTGCCAGCATCTTGTCGGAGACCCAGTACTTC | CASILSETQYF
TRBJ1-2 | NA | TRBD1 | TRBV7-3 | TGTGCCAGCAGCACCGGGACAGGGGACTATGGCTACACCTTC | CASSTGTGDYGYTF
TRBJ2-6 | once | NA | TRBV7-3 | TGTGCCAGCAGCTTATCGGCCGGGATTATAACCAACGTCCTGACTTTC | CASSLSAGIITNVLTF
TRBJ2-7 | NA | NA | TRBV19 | TGTGCCAGTAGTATAGGTCGGCAGGGGTCCTACGAGCAGTACTTC | CASSIGRQGSYEQYF
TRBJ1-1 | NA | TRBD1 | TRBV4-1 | TGCGCCAGCAGCCGTTTCCTTGGGACAGGGCAGGTGAACACTGAAGCTTTCTTT | CASSRFLGTGQVNTEAFF
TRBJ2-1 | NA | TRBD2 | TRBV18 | TGTGCCAGCCGCGCGGGAGGCGGGAATGAGCAGTTCTTC | CASRAGGGNEQFF
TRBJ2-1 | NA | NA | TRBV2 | TGTGCCAGCCTCAGTATGGGGAGCTCCTACAATGAGCAGTTCTTC | CASLSMGSSYNEQFF
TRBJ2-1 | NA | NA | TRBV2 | TGTGCCAGCAGTGAAGATTCAGTTACTGAGCAGTTCTTC | CASSEDSVTEQFF
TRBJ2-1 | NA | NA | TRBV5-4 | TGTGCCAGCAGCCCCACGGGGAACTCCTACAATGAGCAGTTCTTC | CASSPTGNSYNEQFF
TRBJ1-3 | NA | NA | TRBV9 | TGTGCCAGCAGCGTAGTTCAGGGGCCGGGAAACACCATATATTTT | CASSVVQGPGNTIYF
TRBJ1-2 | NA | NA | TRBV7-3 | TGTGCCAGCAGCTTAAATTCAGGCGCTAACTATGGCTACACCTTC | CASSLNSGANYGYTF
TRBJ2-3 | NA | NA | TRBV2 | TGTGCCAGCAGAGGGGTGGATACGCAGTATTTT | CASRGVDTQYF
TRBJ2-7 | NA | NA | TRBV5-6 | TGTGCCAGCACCGAAGAGACGGGATCCTACGAGCAGTACTTC | CASTEETGSYEQYF
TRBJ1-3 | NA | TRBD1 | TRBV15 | TGTGCCACCAGCAGAGTACAGGGGAATAGAGGAAACACCATATATTTT | CATSRVQGNRGNTIYF
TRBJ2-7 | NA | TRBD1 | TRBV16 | TGTGCCAGCAGCACTTATGGGGACAGGGGTGAGCAGTACTTC | CASSTYGDRGEQYF